This TCR beta chain derives from a study of blood T cell repertoires in COVID-19. Looking at the study overall: Nucleic acid was either cDNA or gDNA, and it came from T cells, B-cell-depleted T cells, or PBMCs.

As processed by the authors: Estimation of nucleated cell counts was performed using reference gene primer amplification. The method was immunoSEQ multiplex PCR; TCRdb's version includes in-frame clones alone and lacks a portion of them. D and trimming come from the DNA, and the V and J calls and clone size come from that table. The top ten clones hold about 7.7% of a sample with over 150,000 clones, around 84% of them seen once. This CDR3 is 17 amino acids long. The clonotype comes from a man aged 45-60 years who had recovered from COVID-19. Material: PBMCs or T cells enriched from blood (not recorded which). The genes are TRBV7-5 and TRBJ2-2; whether TRBD2, the table's D call, matches the DNA was not checked. TRBV7-5 is reported as a pseudogene. The CDR3 sequence: CARSPGTSQLNTGELFF. The CDR3 DNA sequence: TGTGCCAGAAGCCCAGGGACTAGCCAGCTGAACACCGGGGAGCTGTTTTTT.